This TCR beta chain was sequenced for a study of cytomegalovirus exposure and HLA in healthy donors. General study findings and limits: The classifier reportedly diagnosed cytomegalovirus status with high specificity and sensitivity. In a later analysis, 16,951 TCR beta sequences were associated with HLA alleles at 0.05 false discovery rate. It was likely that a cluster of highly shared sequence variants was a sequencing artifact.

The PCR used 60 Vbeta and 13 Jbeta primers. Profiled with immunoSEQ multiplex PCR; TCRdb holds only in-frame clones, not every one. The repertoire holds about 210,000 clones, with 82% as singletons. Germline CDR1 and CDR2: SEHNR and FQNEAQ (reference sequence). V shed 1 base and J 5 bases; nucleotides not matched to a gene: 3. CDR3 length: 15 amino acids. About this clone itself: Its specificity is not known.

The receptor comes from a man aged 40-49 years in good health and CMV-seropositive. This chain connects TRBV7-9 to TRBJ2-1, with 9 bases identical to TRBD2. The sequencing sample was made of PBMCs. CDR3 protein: CASSLVAGEHNEQFF. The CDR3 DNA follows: TGTGCCAGCAGCTTAGTAGCGGGAGAACACAATGAGCAGTTCTTC.